The rows below give T cell receptor beta chains drawn from one sample of a study of cytomegalovirus exposure and HLA in healthy donors. Some clones are missing from TCRdb's copy, which holds only in-frame ones; the method was immunoSEQ multiplex PCR. The data show around 140,000 clones, approximately 84% seen once. The sample comprised PBMCs. The receptor set was obtained from a young man in good health and CMV-seropositive. CDR3s include the opening cysteine and the closing phenylalanine or tryptophan. Fields, in order: CDR3 length, J gene, V gene, CDR3 protein.

CDR3 length: 16
J gene: TRBJ1-2
V gene: TRBV28
CDR3 protein: CAIYGTGGLPRYGYTF

CDR3 length: 14
J gene: TRBJ2-2
V gene: TRBV7-9
CDR3 protein: CASSLDSATGELFF

CDR3 length: 14
J gene: TRBJ1-4
V gene: TRBV5-1
CDR3 protein: CASSLVQGKEKLFF

CDR3 length: 17
J gene: TRBJ1-2
V gene: TRBV5-1
CDR3 protein: CASSPPGGTGTLYGYTF

CDR3 length: 17
J gene: TRBJ2-1
V gene: TRBV9
CDR3 protein: CASSVGLAASIENEQFF

CDR3 length: 15
J gene: TRBJ1-5
V gene: TRBV18
CDR3 protein: CASSPPGQGIQPQHF

CDR3 length: 15
J gene: TRBJ1-1
V gene: TRBV5-8
CDR3 protein: CASSWGDGLNTEAFF

CDR3 length: 11
J gene: TRBJ2-7
V gene: TRBV14
CDR3 protein: CASSRGYEQYF

CDR3 length: 12
J gene: TRBJ1-5
V gene: TRBV28
CDR3 protein: CASYRVGQPQHF

CDR3 length: 15
J gene: TRBJ2-2
V gene: TRBV11-2
CDR3 protein: CASSRVRGDTGELFF

CDR3 length: 14
J gene: TRBJ2-7
V gene: TRBV5-4
CDR3 protein: CASSPSGGAAEQYF

CDR3 length: 17
J gene: TRBJ2-3
V gene: TRBV5-4
CDR3 protein: CASSTGGGTSGTDTQYF

CDR3 length: 12
J gene: TRBJ2-7
V gene: TRBV18
CDR3 protein: CASSLGLPEQYF

CDR3 length: 11
J gene: TRBJ2-7
V gene: TRBV15
CDR3 protein: CATSYRDEQYF

CDR3 length: 18
J gene: TRBJ2-2
V gene: TRBV7-9
CDR3 protein: CASSLYAGTDKNTGELFF

CDR3 length: 15
J gene: TRBJ1-1
V gene: TRBV14
CDR3 protein: CASSPRQGVNTEAFF

CDR3 length: 16
J gene: TRBJ2-1
V gene: TRBV18
CDR3 protein: CASSWESPDSYNEQFF

CDR3 length: 16
J gene: TRBJ2-4
V gene: TRBV2
CDR3 protein: CASTGQGRVAKNIQYF

CDR3 length: 15
J gene: TRBJ2-7
V gene: TRBV18
CDR3 protein: CASSPGTGASYEQYF

CDR3 length: 16
J gene: TRBJ2-2
V gene: TRBV7-7
CDR3 protein: CASSRSAGENTGELFF

CDR3 length: 16
J gene: TRBJ1-1
V gene: TRBV9
CDR3 protein: CASSVGFVGGGTEAFF

CDR3 length: 15
J gene: TRBJ1-2
V gene: TRBV21-1
CDR3 protein: CASSERSFPARGERF

CDR3 length: 16
J gene: TRBJ2-7
V gene: TRBV5-6
CDR3 protein: CASRGTSGRASYEQYF

CDR3 length: 15
J gene: TRBJ2-2
V gene: TRBV6-5
CDR3 protein: CASSYGGGDTGELFF

CDR3 length: 16
J gene: TRBJ1-1
V gene: TRBV7-3
CDR3 protein: CASSQILQGRNTEAFF

CDR3 length: 14
J gene: TRBJ1-1
V gene: TRBV6-1
CDR3 protein: CASSRQQGGTEAFF

CDR3 length: 16
J gene: TRBJ1-3
V gene: TRBV27
CDR3 protein: CASSSTQGPPGNTIYF

CDR3 length: 13
J gene: TRBJ1-2
V gene: TRBV28
CDR3 protein: CASRQTGLSGYTF

CDR3 length: 16
J gene: TRBJ2-4
V gene: TRBV27
CDR3 protein: CASREGPSWAKNIQYF

CDR3 length: 12
J gene: TRBJ1-1
V gene: TRBV29-1
CDR3 protein: CSVPYRGGEAFF

CDR3 length: 15
J gene: TRBJ2-1
V gene: TRBV5-1
CDR3 protein: CASSPGTGSYNEQFF

CDR3 length: 16
J gene: TRBJ1-1
V gene: TRBV18
CDR3 protein: CASSPVLWTANTEAFF

CDR3 length: 16
J gene: TRBJ2-1
V gene: TRBV5-4
CDR3 protein: CASCLTTGVLFNEQFF

CDR3 length: 14
J gene: TRBJ1-2
V gene: TRBV19
CDR3 protein: CASSIWTDNYGYTF

CDR3 length: 17
J gene: TRBJ2-7
V gene: TRBV15
CDR3 protein: CATSRDKDAGPAYEQYF

CDR3 length: 16
J gene: TRBJ2-3
V gene: TRBV9
CDR3 protein: CASSAGLAGGTDTQYF

CDR3 length: 14
J gene: TRBJ2-2
V gene: TRBV7-9
CDR3 protein: CASSLGGVGGELFF

CDR3 length: 14
J gene: TRBJ1-1
V gene: TRBV6-5
CDR3 protein: CASSYSTRGTEAFF

CDR3 length: 14
J gene: TRBJ2-7
V gene: TRBV6-5
CDR3 protein: CASSPGQGLYEQYF

CDR3 length: 18
J gene: TRBJ2-7
V gene: TRBV11-2
CDR3 protein: CASSLPPGRGGLRNEQYF

CDR3 length: 14
J gene: TRBJ1-2
V gene: TRBV11-3
CDR3 protein: CASSLDQEEVGYTF